This T cell receptor (beta chain) was captured by sequencing in a study of T cell responses to AZD1222 COVID-19 vaccine. Here immunoSEQ multiplex PCR was the method, and the copy in TCRdb shows in-frame clones only, minus some. This table has some 89,000 clones, roughly 90% appearing once. Turning to this clone: What it binds is unknown.

This CDR3 has 13 residues. V lost 1 base to trimming and J lost 7 bases, with 7 bases between them. Germline V gene lookup returns CDR1 SGHTA and CDR2 FQGNSA. Study results and caveats: Spike-specific TCR depth and breadth grew after two AZD1222 doses. Scientists sampled the repertoires only once the peak T cell response had passed. There were vaccine-associated CD4 TCRs across spike, dominant at 160-218 and 743-854. The number of AZD1222 recipients seropositive at baseline was only six.

The source material was peripheral blood, sampled on day 0 of MenACWY control vaccination. The rearrangement uses TRBV7-2 and TRBJ2-2; D gene uncertain. The source of this sequence is an adult in good health. CDR3 DNA: TGTGCCAGCAGCTTAGGTCCACTCGGGGAGCTGTTTTTT. Translating gives CASSLGPLGELFF.